This is a list of T cell receptor beta chains from one sample in a study of T-cell reconstitution after alpha-beta-depleted transplantation in children. Via MiXCR, TCRdb re-called the PCR reads, giving one row per CDR3 protein. The sample carries 250,000 to 300,000 distinct CDR3 sequences, roughly 10% recorded once. The sequences come from peripheral blood, collected 180 days after TCRalphabeta/CD19-depleted stem cell transplant. The receptors derive from a male patient between 2 and 10 years old who had a stem cell transplant for chronic granulomatous disease, so the T cells may come from the graft donor. CDR3s include the opening cysteine and the closing phenylalanine or tryptophan. D genes are given only for firm matches. Size is omitted from some rows. Given values are once, few, many or a class for expanded clones.

>TRBJ2-1|TRBV5-1|TRBD2|many
CASSLALAGYNEQFF
TGCGCCAGCAGCTTGGCACTAGCGGGCTACAATGAGCAGTTCTTC
>TRBJ2-5|TRBV6-7|-|-
CASSYRQGATIVKETQYF
TGTGCCAGCAGTTACCGGCAGGGCGCGACTATAGTTAAAGAGACCCAGTACTTC
>TRBJ2-7|TRBV15|TRBD1|few
CATSRSRQGSYEQYF
TGTGCCACCAGCAGATCAAGACAGGGGTCCTACGAGCAGTACTTC
>TRBJ2-5|TRBV28|TRBD1|many
CASSWGTGGEGGFETQYF
TGTGCCAGCAGTTGGGGGACAGGGGGCGAAGGGGGATTCGAGACCCAGTACTTC
>TRBJ2-5|TRBV7-2|-|many
CASRTRGSPEETQYF
TGTGCCAGCAGGACTAGGGGCTCCCCAGAAGAGACCCAGTACTTC
>TRBJ1-1|TRBV29-1|-|many
CSVTRGNTEAFF
TGCAGCGTTACAAGGGGAAACACTGAAGCTTTCTTT
>TRBJ2-3|TRBV20-1|TRBD1|many
CSADPDRATDTQYF
TGCAGTGCTGACCCCGACAGGGCCACAGATACGCAGTATTTT
>TRBJ2-2|TRBV12-3/TRBV12-4|-|many
CASIGAPTGELFF
TGTGCCAGCATCGGGGCGCCCACCGGGGAGCTGTTTTTT
>TRBJ1-1|TRBV18|-|-
CASSPIGPEAFF
TGTGCCAGCTCACCTATCGGGCCTGAAGCTTTCTTT
>TRBJ1-1|TRBV18|TRBD1|many
CASSMTGGTEAFF
TGTGCCAGCTCCATGACAGGGGGGACTGAAGCTTTCTTT
>TRBJ2-5|TRBV5-1|TRBD1|few
CASSPWTGVGETQYF
TGCGCCAGCAGTCCCTGGACAGGGGTTGGCGAGACCCAGTACTTC
>TRBJ1-2|TRBV7-2|-|few
CASSLVTEYGYTF
TGTGCCAGCAGCTTAGTGACAGAATATGGCTACACCTTC
>TRBJ2-7|TRBV28|-|-
CASSPQGGLTTYEQYF
TGTGCCAGCAGTCCTCAGGGGGGACTTACAACCTACGAGCAGTACTTC
>TRBJ2-1|TRBV7-9|-|many
CASSSVRGSYNEQFF
TGTGCCAGCAGCTCCGTGCGGGGTTCCTACAATGAGCAGTTCTTC
>TRBJ2-7|TRBV29-1|-|many
CSVVAGRYEQYF
TGCAGCGTCGTGGCAGGGCGGTACGAGCAGTACTTC
>TRBJ2-7|TRBV5-1|TRBD2|many
CASIPNASGSDEQYF
TGCGCCAGCATCCCGAACGCTAGCGGGAGTGATGAGCAGTACTTC
>TRBJ2-5|TRBV7-9|-|many
CASSLGTMGHQETQYF
TGTGCCAGCAGCTTGGGGACGATGGGGCATCAAGAGACCCAGTACTTC
>TRBJ2-1|TRBV5-1|-|many
CASSLVPAAGEQFF
TGCGCCAGCAGCTTGGTCCCCGCAGCGGGTGAGCAGTTCTTC
>TRBJ2-4|TRBV7-8|-|-
CASSLSRGIAKNIQYF
TGTGCCAGCAGCTTATCGAGGGGCATAGCCAAAAACATTCAGTACTTC
>TRBJ1-2|TRBV5-1|TRBD1|many
CASSLKTGGFYGYTF
TGCGCCAGCAGCTTGAAGACAGGGGGATTCTATGGCTACACCTTC
>TRBJ2-7|TRBV18|TRBD2|-
CASSPQGTSGRYEQYF
TGTGCCAGCTCACCACAAGGGACTAGCGGGAGATACGAGCAGTACTTC
>TRBJ2-3|TRBV20-1|-|many
CSATRTVTDTQYF
TGCAGTGCTACCCGGACGGTTACAGATACGCAGTATTTT
>TRBJ1-1|TRBV7-8|-|many
CASSLDPGQGKRAFF
TGTGCCAGCAGCTTAGATCCCGGGCAGGGTAAGAGAGCTTTCTTT
>TRBJ2-2|TRBV18|-|many
CASSPPRGRTGELFF
TGTGCCAGCTCACCACCGCGGGGCAGGACCGGGGAGCTGTTTTTT
>TRBJ2-2|TRBV6-2/TRBV6-3|-|many
CASSYSGPRTTGELFF
TGTGCCAGCAGTTACTCAGGCCCCCGGACCACCGGGGAGCTGTTTTTT
>TRBJ2-1|TRBV27|-|many
CASSSGINEQFF
TGTGCCAGCAGCTCGGGGATCAATGAGCAGTTCTTC
>TRBJ2-7|TRBV28|-|many
CASRPGSSYEQYF
TGTGCCAGCAGACCCGGGTCCTCCTACGAGCAGTACTTC
>TRBJ2-7|TRBV18|TRBD1|-
CASSPLINDRDHEQYF
TGTGCCAGCTCACCACTGATTAACGACAGGGACCACGAGCAGTACTTC
>TRBJ1-5|TRBV28|TRBD1|once
CASRWGTDNQPQHF
TGTGCCAGCAGGTGGGGGACAGACAATCAGCCCCAGCATTTT
>TRBJ1-2|TRBV15|-|many
CATSRDQGIDYGYTF
TGTGCCACCAGCAGAGATCAGGGTATTGACTATGGCTACACCTTC
>TRBJ2-7|TRBV28|TRBD1|-
CASSQPGQGPAYEQYF
TGTGCCAGCAGTCAACCGGGACAGGGGCCAGCCTACGAGCAGTACTTC
>TRBJ2-1|TRBV20-1|-|-
CSASPDLYNEQFF
TGCAGTGCTAGCCCGGACCTATACAATGAGCAGTTCTTC
>TRBJ2-1|TRBV4-3|-|few
CASSQSWALFSYNEQFF
TGCGCCAGCAGCCAGTCCTGGGCCCTTTTCTCCTACAATGAGCAGTTCTTC
>TRBJ2-2|TRBV6-1|-|many
CASSPPRRTNTGELFF
TGTGCCAGCAGTCCTCCGCGACGGACGAACACCGGGGAGCTGTTTTTT
>TRBJ2-6|TRBV6-5|-|many
CASSYRDTLQGANVLTF
TGTGCCAGCAGTTACCGGGATACCCTCCAGGGGGCCAACGTCCTGACTTTC
>TRBJ2-3|TRBV12-3/TRBV12-4|-|many
CASSPTQPMHTQYF
TGTGCCAGCAGTCCGACCCAACCCATGCATACGCAGTATTTT
>TRBJ2-5|TRBV20-1|-|many
CSARGTVETQYF
TGCAGTGCTAGAGGGACAGTTGAGACCCAGTACTTC
>TRBJ2-7|TRBV27|TRBD2|many
CASSGISRGLTYEQYF
TGTGCCAGCAGTGGGATATCCCGGGGACTAACCTACGAGCAGTACTTC
>TRBJ2-7|TRBV18|-|many
CASSSDREGSYEQYF
TGTGCCAGCTCGTCGGACAGGGAGGGCTCCTACGAGCAGTACTTC
>TRBJ1-1|TRBV7-2|-|many
CASSPGGIMHTEAFF
TGTGCCAGCAGCCCCGGAGGAATAATGCACACTGAAGCTTTCTTT
>TRBJ2-5|TRBV5-1|TRBD2|many
CASSLDRTSVRETQYF
TGCGCCAGCAGCTTGGATAGGACTAGCGTCCGCGAGACCCAGTACTTC
>TRBJ2-5|TRBV2|-|many
CASSEQVGKATQYF
TGTGCCAGCAGTGAACAAGTCGGGAAGGCGACCCAGTACTTC
>TRBJ2-7|TRBV30|TRBD1|-
CAWSVPGTVFAYEQYF
TGTGCCTGGAGTGTACCCGGGACAGTCTTTGCCTACGAGCAGTACTTC